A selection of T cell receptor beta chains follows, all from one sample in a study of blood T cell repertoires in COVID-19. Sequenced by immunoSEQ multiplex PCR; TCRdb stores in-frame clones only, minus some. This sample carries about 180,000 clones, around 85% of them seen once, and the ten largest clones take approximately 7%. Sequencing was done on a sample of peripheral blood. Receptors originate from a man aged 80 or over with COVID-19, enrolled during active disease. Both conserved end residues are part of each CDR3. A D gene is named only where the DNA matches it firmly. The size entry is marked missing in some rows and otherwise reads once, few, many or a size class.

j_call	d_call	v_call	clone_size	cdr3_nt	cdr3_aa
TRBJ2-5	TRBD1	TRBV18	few	TGTGCCAGCTCAGCTAACAGGGGGGCCCAAGAGACCCAGTACTTC	CASSANRGAQETQYF
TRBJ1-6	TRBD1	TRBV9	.	TGTGCCAGCAGCGTAGCTCAGGGGGATTCACCCCTCCACTTT	CASSVAQGDSPLHF
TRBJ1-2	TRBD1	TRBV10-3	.	TGTGCCATCAGTGAGTCAACAGGGGGCGCAAACTATGGCTACACCTTC	CAISESTGGANYGYTF
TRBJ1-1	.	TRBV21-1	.	TGTGCCAGCAGCCCGGGGACAGGGTGGGCTGAAGCTTTCTTT	CASSPGTGWAEAFF
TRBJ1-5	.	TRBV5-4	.	TGTGCCAGCAGCTCGGGTGGGAGCAATCAGCCCCAGCATTTT	CASSSGGSNQPQHF
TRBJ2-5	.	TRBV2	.	TGTGCCAGCAGTGGGGTAGCTACCAGTCAAGAGACCCAGTACTTC	CASSGVATSQETQYF
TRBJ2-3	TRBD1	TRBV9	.	TGTGCCAGCAGCTCTCGACAGGGCCTAAGCACAGATACGCAGTATTTT	CASSSRQGLSTDTQYF
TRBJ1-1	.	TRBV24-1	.	TGTGCCACCAGTGACGCGGGCCGGACTGAAGCTTTCTTT	CATSDAGRTEAFF
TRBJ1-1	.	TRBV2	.	TGTGCCAGCAGCGACAGGTACACTGAAGCTTTCTTT	CASSDRYTEAFF
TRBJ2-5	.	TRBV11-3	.	TGTGCCAGCAGCTTAGCCCCGGGAGAGACCCAGTACTTC	CASSLAPGETQYF
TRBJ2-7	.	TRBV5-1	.	TGCGCCAGCAGCGTTGGGGGGGCCTCCTACGAGCAGTACTTC	CASSVGGASYEQYF
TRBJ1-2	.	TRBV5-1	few	TGCGCCAGCAGCTTGTTCACAGGGAGCGGCTACACCTTC	CASSLFTGSGYTF
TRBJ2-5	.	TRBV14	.	TGTGCCAGCAGCCCCGCTGGGCGTGAGACCCAGTACTTC	CASSPAGRETQYF
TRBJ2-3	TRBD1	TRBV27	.	TGTGCCAGCAGTCCAGGGGGCGAACGGTCAGATACGCAGTATTTT	CASSPGGERSDTQYF
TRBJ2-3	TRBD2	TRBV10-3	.	TGTGCCATCAGTGAAACAGCGGGGGCATCGGATACGCAGTATTTT	CAISETAGASDTQYF
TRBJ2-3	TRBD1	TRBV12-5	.	TGTGCTAGTGGTTTGTCCGCCGGACAGGGGGCAGATACGCAGTATTTT	CASGLSAGQGADTQYF
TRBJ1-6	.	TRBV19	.	TGTGCCAGTAGTATAACCTCGGATTCACCCCTCCACTTT	CASSITSDSPLHF
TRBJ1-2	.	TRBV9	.	TGTGCCAGCAGCGTAGCTACGGGGGGCTACACCTTC	CASSVATGGYTF
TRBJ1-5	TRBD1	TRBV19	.	TGTGCCAGTAGTAGACAGGGAAATAGCAATCAGCCCCAGCATTTT	CASSRQGNSNQPQHF
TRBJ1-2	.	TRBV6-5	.	TGTGCCAGCAAGGAGGGGTCCAACTATGGCTACACCTTC	CASKEGSNYGYTF
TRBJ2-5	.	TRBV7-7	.	TGTGCCAGCAGCTTAGAGTGGGGGGTTCAAGAGACCCAGTACTTC	CASSLEWGVQETQYF
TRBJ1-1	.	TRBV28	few	TGTGCCAGCTTGGGTCCCACGGGGAACACTGAAGCTTTCTTT	CASLGPTGNTEAFF
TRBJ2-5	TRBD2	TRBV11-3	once	TGTGCCAGCAGATCAAGCGGGGGAGAGACCCAGTACTTC	CASRSSGGETQYF
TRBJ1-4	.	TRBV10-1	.	TGCGCCAGCAGTGAGGGGAGTGAAAAACTGTTTTTT	CASSEGSEKLFF
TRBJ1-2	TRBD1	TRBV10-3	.	TGTGCCATCAGGACTACTAAACAGGGGATGAACTATGGCTACACCTTC	CAIRTTKQGMNYGYTF
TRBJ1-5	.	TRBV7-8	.	TGTGCCAGCAGCTTAGCGTATTATAGCAATCAGCCCCAGCATTTT	CASSLAYYSNQPQHF
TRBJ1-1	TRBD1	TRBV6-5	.	TGTGCCAGCAGTTACAACAGGGGCAACACTGAAGCTTTCTTT	CASSYNRGNTEAFF
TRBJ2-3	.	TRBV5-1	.	TGCGCCAGCAGCTTGGGGCGGGCCAGCACAGATACGCAGTATTTT	CASSLGRASTDTQYF
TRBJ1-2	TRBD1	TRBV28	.	TGTGCCAGCAGTTTAACAGGGGCGTTCTATGGCTACACCTTC	CASSLTGAFYGYTF
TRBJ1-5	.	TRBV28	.	TGTGCCAGCAGCCCAACCGGGGGGCTCAATCAGCCCCAGCATTTT	CASSPTGGLNQPQHF